Shown below are 19 T cell receptor beta chains from a single sample sequenced in a study of blood T cell repertoires in COVID-19. Sequencing used immunoSEQ multiplex PCR; TCRdb keeps in-frame clones, though not all of them. There are about 480,000 clones in the sample; 70% to 90% occur only once, and approximately 2% lies in the top ten. Sequencing input: PBMCs or T cells enriched from blood (not recorded which). The receptors stem from a woman aged 18-29 years with acute COVID-19.

This clone was counted once. V gene TRBV25-1 combines with J gene TRBJ2-5; D is undetermined. The CDR3 totals 12 residues. Trimming took 4 bases from V and 7 from J, leaving 10 bases between them. Germline CDR1 MGHDK, CDR2 SYGVNS. Written as DNA, the CDR3 is TGTGCCAGCAGTGGCGATCATGGGACCCAGTACTTC. It is translated as CASSGDHGTQYF.

V usage is TRBV27 and J usage is TRBJ1-6; no reliable D call. CDR3 length: 14 amino acids. Per the germline V gene, CDR1 is MNHEY and CDR2 is SMNVEV (reference sequence). Trimming removed 3 bases at V and 7 bases at J, with 10 bases between. The CDR3 spells CASSLVQTNSPLHF. CDR3 bases: TGTGCCAGCAGTTTGGTACAAACAAATTCACCCCTCCACTTT.

This clone was seen a handful of times. Here the CDR3 DNA reads TGCGCCAGCAGTGAGACACACAGGGCCCTGAACACTGAAGCTTTCTTT. This translates into CASSETHRALNTEAFF. This rearrangement joins TRBV10-2 to TRBJ1-1; D possibly corresponds to TRBD1 (6 bases). Trimming removed 2 bases from V and 0 bases from J, with 13 bases in between. Germline CDR1 is WSHSY and CDR2 is SAAADI. The CDR3 has 16 residues.

The chain links TRBV6-4 to TRBJ2-2; no clear D gene. The CDR3 runs to 14 residues. The V gene's germline CDR1 is MRHNA and CDR2 SNTAGT. V was shortened by 6 bases and J by 5 bases, with 13 bases between the two germline ends. The CDR3 region is CASSIAGYTGELFF. In DNA form, the CDR3 reads TGTGCCAGCAGCATCGCCGGGTATACCGGGGAGCTGTTTTTT.

This rearrangement joins TRBV2 to TRBJ1-1, with 10 nucleotides matching TRBD1. The CDR3 runs to 14 residues. Germline values: CDR1 SNHLY, CDR2 FYNNEI. With 8 bases clipped from V and 2 bases from J, the junction kept 5 bases outside the gene matches. CDR3: CASSWDRGNTEAFF. The DNA for the CDR3 is TGTGCCAGCTCCTGGGACAGGGGTAACACTGAAGCTTTCTTT.

J is TRBJ2-7 and V is TRBV6-4; 7 bases line up with TRBD1. Germline-derived CDR1 and CDR2 are MRHNA and SNTAGT. The CDR3 runs 13 residues. V dropped 6 bases and J dropped 5; count of bases not matched to a gene: 7. The CDR3 loop reads CASSRQGGDEQYF. CDR3 sequence (DNA): TGTGCCAGCAGCCGACAGGGTGGGGACGAGCAGTACTTC.

The chain recombines TRBV11-2 with TRBJ2-7; 10 bases align to TRBD2. Unmatched junction bases numbered 9, after V lost 4 bases and J lost 3 bases. Germline V lookup: CDR1 SGHAT, CDR2 FQNNGV. The CDR3 is 16 amino acids. CDR3: CASSYALAGVYYEQYF. For the CDR3, the DNA is TGTGCCAGCAGCTACGCCCTAGCGGGAGTGTACTACGAGCAGTACTTC.

The V and J genes are TRBV19 and TRBJ2-1, with 10 bases that match TRBD2. The CDR3 is 16 residues long. J was trimmed by 7 bases and V by 2 bases; bases with no gene match: 8. The germline V gene has CDR1 LNHDA and CDR2 SQIVND (reference sequence). This chain's CDR3 is CASSILASGGGNEQFF. The CDR3 coding sequence is TGTGCCAGTAGTATATTGGCTAGCGGGGGTGGGAATGAGCAGTTCTTC.

With regard to this clone: In the same sample, other DNA sequences code for this CDR3. The V call is TRBV28, the J call TRBJ2-7; 7 bases map to TRBD1. Germline V CDR1 and CDR2: MDHEN, SYDVKM. Unmatched junction bases numbered 3, after V lost 6 bases and J lost 1 base. The CDR3 is made up of 13 amino acids. Here the CDR3 reads CASSSGQSYEQYF. CDR3 nucleotides: TGTGCCAGCAGCTCGGGACAGTCCTACGAGCAGTACTTC.

This clone was picked up a small number of times. The chain employs TRBV27 and TRBJ2-6; the D gene is possibly TRBD2 (6 bases). The CDR3 is 16 amino acids. CDR1 MNHEY and CDR2 SMNVEV come from the germline V gene (reference sequence). The V gene lost 7 bases and the J gene lost 3 bases, with 16 bases spanning the gap. Here the CDR3 DNA reads TGTGCCAGCACCGTCGCCGGGGGAGATGGGGCCAACGTCCTGACTTTC. Protein sequence: CASTVAGGDGANVLTF.

V is TRBV11-2 and J is TRBJ1-2; 8 bases map to TRBD1. Trimming at V came to 5 bases and at J to 6 bases, leaving 14 bases not matched to a gene. The CDR3 has 16 amino acids. The V gene's germline CDR1 is SGHAT and CDR2 FQNNGV. The CDR3 loop reads CASSIQPPGGADGYTF. The CDR3, as DNA: TGTGCCAGCAGCATTCAGCCTCCAGGGGGCGCCGATGGCTACACCTTC. The full variable domain, rest sourced from reference TRBV11-2 and TRBJ1-2, is EAGVAQSPRYKIIEKRQSVAFWCNPISGHATLYWYQQILGQGPKLLIQFQNNGVVDDSQLPKDRFSAERLKGVDSTLKIQPAKLEDSAVYLCASSIQPPGGADGYTFGSGTRLTVV.

This clone came up once. The chain links TRBV19 to TRBJ1-5; TRBD1 matches at 9 bases. Per germline, CDR1 LNHDA and CDR2 SQIVND (reference sequence). V trimming: 5 bases; J trimming: 10 bases; junction bases outside the gene matches: 9. There are 14 residues in the CDR3. CDR3 sequence: CASSPGTGSYPQHF. The CDR3 DNA follows: TGTGCCAGTAGTCCAGGGACAGGGAGTTATCCCCAGCATTTT.

This chain joins TRBV20-1 and TRBJ1-2; a possible D gene is TRBD1 (6 bases). Germline V gives CDR1 DFQATT, CDR2 SNEGSKA (reference sequence). The CDR3 is 11 amino acids. CDR3 in DNA: TGCACAAACAGGGTCGACTATGGCTACACCTTC. The encoded protein is CTNRVDYGYTF.

The chain links TRBV27 to TRBJ2-1, with D perhaps matching TRBD2 (7 bases). CDR3 size: 16 residues. V was cut by 3 bases and J by 6 bases, with 18 bases left in between. Germline CDR1 reads MNHEY; CDR2 reads SMNVEV (reference sequence). The CDR3 loop is CASSFQGGGLSNEQFF. In DNA form, the CDR3 reads TGTGCCAGCAGTTTTCAGGGAGGGGGGCTTAGCAATGAGCAGTTCTTC.

The chain links TRBV3-1 (or the pseudogene TRBV3-2) to TRBJ2-5; 8 nucleotides match TRBD2. Germline V CDR1 and CDR2: LGHDT, YNNKEL (reference sequence). This CDR3 has 17 residues. J lost 1 base, V lost 2 bases, and 9 bases had no gene match. CDR3 amino acids: CASSQMIAGSPQETQYF. CDR3 bases: TGTGCCAGCAGCCAAATGATAGCGGGGTCCCCCCAAGAGACCCAGTACTTC.

The V gene is TRBV9, the J gene TRBJ2-7, with TRBD1 matching 7 bases. The CDR3 sequence is 13 residues long. V was clipped by 3 bases and J by 5 bases; unmatched bases: 5. Germline V gives CDR1 SGDLS, CDR2 YYNGEE. In DNA, the CDR3 is TGTGCCAGCAGCGCAAGACAGGGAGACGAGCAGTACTTC. Amino acids: CASSARQGDEQYF.

The chain has TRBV24-1 and TRBJ2-1; 10 bases line up with TRBD1. This CDR3 contains 15 residues. Trimming at V came to 8 bases and at J to 6 bases, leaving 9 bases not matched to a gene. Germline CDR1 is KGHDR and CDR2 is SFDVKD. The CDR3 protein is CATTTGTGAVNEQFF. The CDR3 nucleotides are TGTGCCACCACAACCGGGACAGGGGCTGTCAATGAGCAGTTCTTC.

This sequence joins TRBV7-2 and TRBJ1-5; 7 nucleotides align to TRBD1. After removal of 5 bases from V and 7 bases from J, the junction contained 8 bases not matched to a gene. Germline loops: CDR1 SGHTA, CDR2 FQGNSA. The CDR3 covers 14 residues. CDR3 in amino acids: CASSPVQGEQPQHF. Here the CDR3 DNA reads TGTGCCAGCAGCCCCGTGCAGGGGGAACAGCCCCAGCATTTT.

The gene calls are TRBV6-4 and TRBJ2-3, with 10 nucleotides matching TRBD2. J gave up 1 base and V 4 bases, and 2 bases lay outside the gene matches. The CDR3 is made up of 15 amino acids. CDR1 and CDR2 from the germline V gene are MRHNA and SNTAGT. The CDR3 here is CASSASGGGTDTQYF. CDR3 in DNA: TGTGCCAGCAGTGCAAGCGGGGGGGGCACAGATACGCAGTATTTT.